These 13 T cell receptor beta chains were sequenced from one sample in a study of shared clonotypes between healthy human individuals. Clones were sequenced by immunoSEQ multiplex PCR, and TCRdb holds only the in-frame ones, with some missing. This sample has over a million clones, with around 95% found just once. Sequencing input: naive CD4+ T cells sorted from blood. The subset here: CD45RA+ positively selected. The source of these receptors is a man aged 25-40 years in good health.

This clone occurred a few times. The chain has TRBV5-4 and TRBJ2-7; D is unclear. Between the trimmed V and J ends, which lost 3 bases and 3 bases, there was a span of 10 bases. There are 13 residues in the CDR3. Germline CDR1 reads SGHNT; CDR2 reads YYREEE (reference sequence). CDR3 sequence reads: CASSSDRRYEQYF. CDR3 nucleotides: TGTGCCAGCAGCTCGGATCGACGCTACGAGCAGTACTTC.

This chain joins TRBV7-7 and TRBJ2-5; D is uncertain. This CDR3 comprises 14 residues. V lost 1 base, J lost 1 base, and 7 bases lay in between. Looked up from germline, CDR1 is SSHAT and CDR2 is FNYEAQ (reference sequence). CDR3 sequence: CASSLDGSQETQYF. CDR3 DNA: TGTGCCAGCAGCTTAGATGGGTCCCAAGAGACCCAGTACTTC.

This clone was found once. The DNA of the CDR3 is TGTGCCAGTGTCAAGGGAAGGGGACTGTTTTTT. Translated, it gives CASVKGRGLFF. The V gene is TRBV7-9, the J gene TRBJ1-4; D perhaps matches TRBD1 (5 bases). V lost 9 bases and J lost 13, with 15 bases in between. The CDR3 extends over 11 amino acids. Germline CDR1 is SEHNR and CDR2 is FQNEAQ (reference sequence). Based on the CDR3 plus reference TRBV7-9 and TRBJ1-4, the full variable domain is DTGVSQNPRHKITKRGQNVTFRCDPISEHNRLYWYRQTLGQGPEFLTYFQNEAQLEKSRLLSDRFSAERPKGSFSTLEIQRTEQGDSAMYLCASVKGRGLFFGSGTQLSVL.

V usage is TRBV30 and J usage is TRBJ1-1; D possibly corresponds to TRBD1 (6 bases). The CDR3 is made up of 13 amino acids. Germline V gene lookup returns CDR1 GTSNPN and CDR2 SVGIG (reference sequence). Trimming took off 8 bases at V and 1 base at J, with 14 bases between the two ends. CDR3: CAAGVSENTEAFF. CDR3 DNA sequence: TGTGCCGCAGGGGTTTCGGAGAACACTGAAGCTTTCTTT. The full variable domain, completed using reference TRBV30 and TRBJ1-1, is SQTIHQWPATLVQPVGSPLSLECTVEGTSNPNLYWYRQAAGRGLQLLFYSVGIGQISSEVPQNLSASRPQDRQFILSSKKLLLSDSGFYLCAAGVSENTEAFFGQGTRLTVV.

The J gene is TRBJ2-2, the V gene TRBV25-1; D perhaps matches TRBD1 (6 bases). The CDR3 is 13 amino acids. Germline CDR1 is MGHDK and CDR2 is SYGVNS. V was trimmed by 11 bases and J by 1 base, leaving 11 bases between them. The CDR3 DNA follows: TGTGCCTGTTCCAGGGGGAACACCGGGGAGCTGTTTTTT. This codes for CACSRGNTGELFF.

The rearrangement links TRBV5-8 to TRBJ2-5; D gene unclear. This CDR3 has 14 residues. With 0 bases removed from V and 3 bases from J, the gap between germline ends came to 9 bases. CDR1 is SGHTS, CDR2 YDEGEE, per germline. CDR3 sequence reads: CASSLGGGEETQYF. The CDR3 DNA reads TGTGCCAGCAGCTTGGGAGGCGGAGAAGAGACCCAGTACTTC.

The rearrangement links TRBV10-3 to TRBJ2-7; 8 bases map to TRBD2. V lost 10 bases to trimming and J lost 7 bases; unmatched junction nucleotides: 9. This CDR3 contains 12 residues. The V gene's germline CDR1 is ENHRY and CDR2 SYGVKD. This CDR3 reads CATRREGQEQYF. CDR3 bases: TGTGCCACTCGACGGGAGGGCCAAGAGCAGTACTTC.

The CDR3 loop reads CASGLDSRYEQYF. CDR3 nucleotide sequence: TGTGCTAGTGGTTTGGACAGCCGCTACGAGCAGTACTTC. The chain carries TRBV12-5 and TRBJ2-7; D is uncertain. The V end lost 1 base, the J end lost 3 bases, and 7 bases lay between the germline ends. The V gene's germline CDR1 is LGHNT and CDR2 FRNRAP. The CDR3 runs to 13 residues.

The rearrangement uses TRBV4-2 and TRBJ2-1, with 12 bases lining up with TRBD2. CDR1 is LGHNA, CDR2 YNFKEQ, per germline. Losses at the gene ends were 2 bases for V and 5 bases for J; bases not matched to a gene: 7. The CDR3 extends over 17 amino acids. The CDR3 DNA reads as TGTGCCAGCAGCCAAAGGACTAGCGGGGAAACCGACAATGAGCAGTTCTTC. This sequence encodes CASSQRTSGETDNEQFF.

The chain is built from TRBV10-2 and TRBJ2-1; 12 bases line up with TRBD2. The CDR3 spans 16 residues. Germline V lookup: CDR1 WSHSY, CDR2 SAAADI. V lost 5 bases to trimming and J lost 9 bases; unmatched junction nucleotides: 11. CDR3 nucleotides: TGCGCCAGCAGTCTCCGACTAGCGGGAGATTTGGGTGAGCAGTTCTTC. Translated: CASSLRLAGDLGEQFF.

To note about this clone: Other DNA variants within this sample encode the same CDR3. This CDR3 is CASSLDRSSGNTIYF. CDR3 nucleotides: TGTGCCAGCTCACTGGACCGGAGCTCTGGAAACACCATATATTTT. This chain links TRBV18 with TRBJ1-3, with D uncertain. Germline assignment: CDR1 KGHSH and CDR2 LQKENI. CDR3 length equals 15 residues. V was cut by 4 bases and J by 0 bases, with 10 bases left in between.

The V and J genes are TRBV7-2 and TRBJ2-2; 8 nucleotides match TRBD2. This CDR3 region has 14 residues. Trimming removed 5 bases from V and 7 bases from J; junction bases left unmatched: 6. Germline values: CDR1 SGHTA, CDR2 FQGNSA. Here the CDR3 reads CASSGRGGGGELFF. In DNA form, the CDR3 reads TGTGCCAGCAGCGGACGGGGGGGAGGCGGGGAGCTGTTTTTT.

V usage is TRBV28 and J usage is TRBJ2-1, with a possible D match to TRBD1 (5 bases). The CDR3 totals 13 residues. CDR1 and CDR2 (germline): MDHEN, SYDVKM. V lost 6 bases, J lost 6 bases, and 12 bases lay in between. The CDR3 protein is CASSPRGFNEQFF. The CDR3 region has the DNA TGTGCCAGCAGCCCTAGGGGTTTCAATGAGCAGTTCTTC.